This TCR beta chain was sequenced for a study of T cells expressing NK-cell markers. The CDR3 extends over 12 amino acids. TCRdb reprocessed the 5' RACE reads, with one entry per CDR3 protein and no DNA. Here the sample table reports under 200,000 distinct CDR3 sequences. This chain links TRBV12-3 or TRBV12-4 with TRBJ1-1; lacking DNA, the TRBD1 call made by TCRdb goes unchecked. The source is a woman aged 18-70 years in good health. Input material: blood T cells: a sorted CD56 or NKG2C T cell subset, CD4+ or CD8+ T cells, or bulk PBMC T cells (not recorded which). CDR3 sequence: CASGTGWPEAFF.